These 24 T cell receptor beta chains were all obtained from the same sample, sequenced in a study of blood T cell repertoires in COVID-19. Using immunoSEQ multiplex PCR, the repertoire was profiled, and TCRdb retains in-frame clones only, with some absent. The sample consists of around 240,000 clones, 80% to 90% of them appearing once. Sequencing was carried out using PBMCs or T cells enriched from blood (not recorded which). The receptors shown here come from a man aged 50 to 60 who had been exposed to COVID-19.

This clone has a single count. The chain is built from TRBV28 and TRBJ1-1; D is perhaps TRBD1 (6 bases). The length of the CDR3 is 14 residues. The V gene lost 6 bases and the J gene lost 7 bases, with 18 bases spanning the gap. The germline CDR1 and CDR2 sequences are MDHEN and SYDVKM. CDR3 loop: CASSFGRGRGEAFF. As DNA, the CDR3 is TGTGCCAGCAGCTTTGGCAGGGGCCGGGGTGAAGCTTTCTTT.

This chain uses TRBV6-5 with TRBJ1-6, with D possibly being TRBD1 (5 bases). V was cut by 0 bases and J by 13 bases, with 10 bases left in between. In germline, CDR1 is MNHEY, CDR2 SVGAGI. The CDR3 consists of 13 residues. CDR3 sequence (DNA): TGTGCCAGCAGTTACTCTGGGGCCCCTCCCCTCCACTTT. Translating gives CASSYSGAPPLHF.

CDR3 sequence: CASSVASGLGTGELFF. The CDR3 nucleotides are TGTGCCAGCAGCGTAGCTAGCGGATTAGGAACCGGGGAGCTGTTTTTT. This chain connects TRBV9 to TRBJ2-2; 7 positions agree with TRBD2. This CDR3 has 16 amino acids. The junction had 7 bases not matched to a gene; V was cut back by 0 bases and J by 5 bases. Germline-derived CDR1 and CDR2 are SGDLS and YYNGEE. Together with reference TRBV9 and TRBJ2-2, the CDR3 gives the full variable domain: DSGVTQTPKHLITATGQRVTLRCSPRSGDLSVYWYQQSLDQGLQFLIQYYNGEERAKGNILERFSAQQFPDLHSELNLSSLELGDSALYFCASSVASGLGTGELFFGEGSRLTVL.

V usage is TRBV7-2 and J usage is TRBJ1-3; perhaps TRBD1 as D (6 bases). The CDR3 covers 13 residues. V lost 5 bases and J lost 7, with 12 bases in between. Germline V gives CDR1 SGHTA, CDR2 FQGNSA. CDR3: CASSPQGWNTIYF. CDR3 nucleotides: TGTGCCAGCAGCCCCCAGGGGTGGAACACCATATATTTT.

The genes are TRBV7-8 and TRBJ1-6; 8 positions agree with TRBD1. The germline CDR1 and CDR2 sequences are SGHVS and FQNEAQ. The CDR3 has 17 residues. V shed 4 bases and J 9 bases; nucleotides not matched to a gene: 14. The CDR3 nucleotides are TGTGCCAGCAGCTCGCGCGTAGGACAGGGTTCTTCTTCACCCCTCCACTTT. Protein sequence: CASSSRVGQGSSSPLHF.

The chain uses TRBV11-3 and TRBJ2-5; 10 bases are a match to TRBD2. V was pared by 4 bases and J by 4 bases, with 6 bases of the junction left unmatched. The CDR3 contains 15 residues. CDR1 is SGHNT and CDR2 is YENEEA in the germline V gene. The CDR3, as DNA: TGTGCCAGCAGCTACTCCCTAGCGGGAGCAGAGACCCAGTACTTC. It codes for CASSYSLAGAETQYF.

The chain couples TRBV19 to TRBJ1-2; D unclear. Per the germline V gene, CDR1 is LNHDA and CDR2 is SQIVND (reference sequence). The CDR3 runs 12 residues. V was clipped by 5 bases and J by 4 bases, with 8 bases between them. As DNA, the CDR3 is TGTGCCAGTAGTCCCCAGTTCTATGGCTACACCTTC. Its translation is CASSPQFYGYTF.

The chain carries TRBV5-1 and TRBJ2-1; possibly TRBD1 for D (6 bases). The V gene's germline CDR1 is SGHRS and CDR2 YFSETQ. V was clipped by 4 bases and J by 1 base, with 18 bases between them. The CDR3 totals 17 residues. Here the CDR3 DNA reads TGCGCCAGCAGCCCGGGACATACTAGGCTTTCCTACAATGAGCAGTTCTTC. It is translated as CASSPGHTRLSYNEQFF.

CDR3 sequence (DNA): TGTGCCAGCACGAGGGAATACGACACCGGGGAGCTGTTTTTT. Translated: CASTREYDTGELFF. The rearrangement uses TRBV19 and TRBJ2-2, with D maybe TRBD2 (5 bases). This CDR3 has 14 amino acids. V was cut by 9 bases and J by 3 bases, with 14 bases left in between. Germline V gene sequence: CDR1 LNHDA, CDR2 SQIVND (reference sequence).

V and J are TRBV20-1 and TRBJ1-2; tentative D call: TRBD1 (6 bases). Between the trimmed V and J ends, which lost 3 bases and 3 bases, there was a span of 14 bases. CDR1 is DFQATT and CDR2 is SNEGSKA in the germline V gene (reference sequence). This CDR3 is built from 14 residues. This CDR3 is CSASITGWDYGYTF. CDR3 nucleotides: TGCAGTGCTAGTATCACAGGGTGGGACTATGGCTACACCTTC.

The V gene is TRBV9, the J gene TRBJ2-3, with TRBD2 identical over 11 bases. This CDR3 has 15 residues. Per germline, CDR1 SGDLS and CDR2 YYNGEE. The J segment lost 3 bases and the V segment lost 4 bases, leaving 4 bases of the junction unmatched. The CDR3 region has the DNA TGTGCCAGCAGCCTAGCGGGGGGTTTAACAGATACGCAGTATTTT. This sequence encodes CASSLAGGLTDTQYF.

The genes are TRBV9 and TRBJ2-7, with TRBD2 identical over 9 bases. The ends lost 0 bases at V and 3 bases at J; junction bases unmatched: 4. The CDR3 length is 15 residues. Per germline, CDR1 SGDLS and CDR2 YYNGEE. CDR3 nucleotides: TGTGCCAGCAGCGTAGCTAGCGGGACTGGCTACGAGCAGTACTTC. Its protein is CASSVASGTGYEQYF. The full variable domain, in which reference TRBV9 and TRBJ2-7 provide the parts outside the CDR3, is DSGVTQTPKHLITATGQRVTLRCSPRSGDLSVYWYQQSLDQGLQFLIQYYNGEERAKGNILERFSAQQFPDLHSELNLSSLELGDSALYFCASSVASGTGYEQYFGPGTRLTVT.

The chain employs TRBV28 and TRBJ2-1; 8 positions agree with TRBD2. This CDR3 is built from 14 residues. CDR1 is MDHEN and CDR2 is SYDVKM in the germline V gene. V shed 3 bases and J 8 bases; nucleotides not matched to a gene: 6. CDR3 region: CASSFLSGSYEQFF. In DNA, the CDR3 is TGTGCCAGCAGTTTCTTAAGCGGGAGTTATGAGCAGTTCTTC.

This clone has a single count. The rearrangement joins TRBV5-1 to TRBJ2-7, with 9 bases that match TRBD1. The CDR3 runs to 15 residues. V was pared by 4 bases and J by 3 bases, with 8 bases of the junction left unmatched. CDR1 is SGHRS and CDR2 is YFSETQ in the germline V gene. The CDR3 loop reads CASSATGTGSYEQYF. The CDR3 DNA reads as TGCGCCAGCAGCGCGACCGGGACAGGGAGCTACGAGCAGTACTTC.

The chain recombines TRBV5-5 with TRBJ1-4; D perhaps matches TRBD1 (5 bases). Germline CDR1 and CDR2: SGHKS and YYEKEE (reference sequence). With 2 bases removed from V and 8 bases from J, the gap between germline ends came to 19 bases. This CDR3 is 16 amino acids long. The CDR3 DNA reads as TGTGCCAGCAGCTTTCAGGGAAGGGGCCTTAGGGAAAAACTGTTTTTT. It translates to CASSFQGRGLREKLFF. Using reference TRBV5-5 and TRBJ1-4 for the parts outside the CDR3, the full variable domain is DAGVTQSPTHLIKTRGQQVTLRCSPISGHKSVSWYQQVLGQGPQFIFQYYEKEERGRGNFPDRFSARQFPNYSSELNVNALLLGDSALYLCASSFQGRGLREKLFFGSGTQLSVL.

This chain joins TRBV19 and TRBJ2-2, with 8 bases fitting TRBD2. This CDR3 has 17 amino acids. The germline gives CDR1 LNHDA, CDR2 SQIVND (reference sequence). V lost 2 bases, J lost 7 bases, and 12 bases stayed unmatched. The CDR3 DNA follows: TGTGCCAGTAGTATATGGACTAGCCTCTGGGGTAGCGGGGAGCTGTTTTTT. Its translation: CASSIWTSLWGSGELFF.

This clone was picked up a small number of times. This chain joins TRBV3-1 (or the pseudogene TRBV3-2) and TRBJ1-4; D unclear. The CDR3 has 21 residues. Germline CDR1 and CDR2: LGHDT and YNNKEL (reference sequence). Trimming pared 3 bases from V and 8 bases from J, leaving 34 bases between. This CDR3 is CASSHQIPAAKVVLEWEKLFF. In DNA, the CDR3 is TGTGCCAGCAGCCATCAGATCCCAGCGGCGAAGGTGGTGCTCGAATGGGAAAAACTGTTTTTT.

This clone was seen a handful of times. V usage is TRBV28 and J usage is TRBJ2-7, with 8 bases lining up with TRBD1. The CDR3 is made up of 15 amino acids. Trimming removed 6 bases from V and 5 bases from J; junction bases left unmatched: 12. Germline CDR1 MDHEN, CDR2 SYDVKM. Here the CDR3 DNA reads TGTGCCAGCAGCGACTGGACAGGGAGGATCAACGAGCAGTACTTC. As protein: CASSDWTGRINEQYF.

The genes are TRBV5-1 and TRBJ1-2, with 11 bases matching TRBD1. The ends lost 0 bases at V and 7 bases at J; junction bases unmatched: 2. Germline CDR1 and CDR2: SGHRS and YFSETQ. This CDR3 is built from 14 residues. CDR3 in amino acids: CASSLGDRGIGYTF. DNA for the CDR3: TGCGCCAGCAGCTTGGGGGACAGGGGGATTGGCTACACCTTC.

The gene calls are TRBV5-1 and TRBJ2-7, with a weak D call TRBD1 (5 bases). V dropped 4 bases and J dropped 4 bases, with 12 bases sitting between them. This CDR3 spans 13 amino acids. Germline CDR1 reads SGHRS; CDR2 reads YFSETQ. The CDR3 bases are TGCGCCAGCAGCGGGGCCAGAGGTTACGAGCAGTACTTC. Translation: CASSGARGYEQYF.

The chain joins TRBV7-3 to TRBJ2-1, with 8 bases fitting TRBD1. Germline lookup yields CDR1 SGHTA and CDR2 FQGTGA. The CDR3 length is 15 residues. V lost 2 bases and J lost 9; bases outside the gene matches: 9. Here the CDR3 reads CASSLRQGAESEQFF. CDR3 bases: TGTGCCAGCAGCTTACGGCAGGGGGCCGAGAGTGAGCAGTTCTTC.

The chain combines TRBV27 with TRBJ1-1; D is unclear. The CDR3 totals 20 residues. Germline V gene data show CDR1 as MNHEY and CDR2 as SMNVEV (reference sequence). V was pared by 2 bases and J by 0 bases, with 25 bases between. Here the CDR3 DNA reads TGTGCCAGCAGTTTAGCTTACATGGACGTTTCGGGGTGGATGAACACTGAAGCTTTCTTT. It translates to CASSLAYMDVSGWMNTEAFF.

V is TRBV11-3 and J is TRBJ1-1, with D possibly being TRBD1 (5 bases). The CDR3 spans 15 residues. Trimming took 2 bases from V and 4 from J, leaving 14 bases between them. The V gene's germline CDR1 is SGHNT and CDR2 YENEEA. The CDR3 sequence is CASSLRVEGRTEAFF. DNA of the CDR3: TGTGCCAGCAGCTTACGAGTGGAGGGACGCACTGAAGCTTTCTTT.

The CDR3 DNA follows: TGTGCCAGCAGCTTAGGACTAGCGGGGCATAATGAGCAGTTCTTC. Its protein product is CASSLGLAGHNEQFF. The gene calls are TRBV11-3 and TRBJ2-1; TRBD2 matches 11 bases. The CDR3 is 15 amino acids. J gave up 7 bases and V 1 base, and 3 bases lay outside the gene matches. Germline V gene data show CDR1 as SGHNT and CDR2 as YENEEA.